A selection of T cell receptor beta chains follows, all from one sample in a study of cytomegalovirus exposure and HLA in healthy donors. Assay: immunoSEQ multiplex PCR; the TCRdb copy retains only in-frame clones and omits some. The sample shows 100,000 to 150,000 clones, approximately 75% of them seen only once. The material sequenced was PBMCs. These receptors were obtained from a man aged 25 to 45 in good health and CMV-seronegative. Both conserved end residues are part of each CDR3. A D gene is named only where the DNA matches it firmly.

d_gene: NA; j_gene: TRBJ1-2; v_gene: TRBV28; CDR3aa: CASSSAGRSAYGYTF
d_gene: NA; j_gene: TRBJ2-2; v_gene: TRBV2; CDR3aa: CASKTQPNTGELFF
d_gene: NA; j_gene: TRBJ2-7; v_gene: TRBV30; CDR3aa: CAWSARSEQYF
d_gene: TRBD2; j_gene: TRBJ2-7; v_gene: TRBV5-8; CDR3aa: CASSRTSGNFWGHEQYF
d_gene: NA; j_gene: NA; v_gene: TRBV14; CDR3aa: CASSQVKSYEQYF
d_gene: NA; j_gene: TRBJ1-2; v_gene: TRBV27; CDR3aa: CASSAGFINYGYTF
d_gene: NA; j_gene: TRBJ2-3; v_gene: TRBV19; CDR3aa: CASRGGAPGTDTQYF
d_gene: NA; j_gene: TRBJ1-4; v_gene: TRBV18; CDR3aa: CASSLYDGSEKLFF
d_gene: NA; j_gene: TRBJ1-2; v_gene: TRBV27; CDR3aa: CASSPTANYGYTF
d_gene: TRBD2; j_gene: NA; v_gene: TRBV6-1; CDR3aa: CASSELAGAAYEQYF
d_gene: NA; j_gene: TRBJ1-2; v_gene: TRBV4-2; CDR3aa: CASSPDSGYKGYTF
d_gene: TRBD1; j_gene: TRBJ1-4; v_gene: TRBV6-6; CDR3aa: CASSNPGQGNEKLFF
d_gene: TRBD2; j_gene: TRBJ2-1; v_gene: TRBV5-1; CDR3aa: CASRLGLASYNEQFF
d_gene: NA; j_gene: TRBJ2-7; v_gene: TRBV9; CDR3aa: CASSVASGELYEQYF
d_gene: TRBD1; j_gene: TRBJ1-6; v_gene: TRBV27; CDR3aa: CASSSRDRVNSPLHF
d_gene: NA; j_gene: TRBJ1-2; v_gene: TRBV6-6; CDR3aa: CASSSGLGYGYTF
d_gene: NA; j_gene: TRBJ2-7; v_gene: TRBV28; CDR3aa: CASSFFGERSYEQYF
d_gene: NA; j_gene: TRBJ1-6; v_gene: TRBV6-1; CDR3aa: CASSDRSSYNSPLHF
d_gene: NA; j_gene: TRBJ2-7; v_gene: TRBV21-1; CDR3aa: CAISAGTTAYEQYF
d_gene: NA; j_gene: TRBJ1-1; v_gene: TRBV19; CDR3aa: CASSASTGNTEAFF
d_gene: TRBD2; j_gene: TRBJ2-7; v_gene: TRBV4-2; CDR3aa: CASSTLAGGTYEQYF
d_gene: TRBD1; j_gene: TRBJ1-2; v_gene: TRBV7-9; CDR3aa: CSSSLAALQGATYGYTF
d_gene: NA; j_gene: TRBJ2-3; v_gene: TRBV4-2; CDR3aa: CASSHSPDKTSTDTQYF
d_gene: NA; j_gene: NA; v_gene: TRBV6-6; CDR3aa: CASSFNYEQYF
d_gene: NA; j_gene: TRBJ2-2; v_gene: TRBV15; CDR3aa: CATSRDFTSGSSTGELFF
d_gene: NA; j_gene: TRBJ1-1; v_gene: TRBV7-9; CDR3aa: CSSSSVSTEAFF
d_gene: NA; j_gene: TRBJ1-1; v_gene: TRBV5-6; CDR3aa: CASSPRPGMNTEAFF
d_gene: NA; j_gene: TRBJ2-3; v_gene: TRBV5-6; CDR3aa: CASSLPNSRRTDTQYF
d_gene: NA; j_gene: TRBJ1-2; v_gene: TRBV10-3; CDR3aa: CATKYRAPNYGYTF
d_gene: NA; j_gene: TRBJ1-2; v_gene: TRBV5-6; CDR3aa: CASSGLDYGYTF
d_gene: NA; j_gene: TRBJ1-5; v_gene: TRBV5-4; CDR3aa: CASSRDSNQPQHF
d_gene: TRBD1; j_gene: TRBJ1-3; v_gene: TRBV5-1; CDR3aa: CASSLTPGQDISGNTIYF
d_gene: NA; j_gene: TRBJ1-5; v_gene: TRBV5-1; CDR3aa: CASSPVQGQPQHF
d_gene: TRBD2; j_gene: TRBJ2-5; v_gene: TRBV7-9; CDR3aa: CASSSGTSGKETQYF
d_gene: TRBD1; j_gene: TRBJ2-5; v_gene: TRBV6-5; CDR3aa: CASSADRGETQYF
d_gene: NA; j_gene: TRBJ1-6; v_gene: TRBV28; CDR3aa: CASSLHSGSSPLHF
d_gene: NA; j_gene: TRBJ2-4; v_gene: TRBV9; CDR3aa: CASSSDAGTKNIQYF
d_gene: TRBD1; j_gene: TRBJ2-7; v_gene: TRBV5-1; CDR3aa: CASSLLQGANYEQYF
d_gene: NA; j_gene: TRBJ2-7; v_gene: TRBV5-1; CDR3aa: CASTGTALYEQYF
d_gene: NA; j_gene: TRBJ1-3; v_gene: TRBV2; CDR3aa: CASSSTGGTIYF
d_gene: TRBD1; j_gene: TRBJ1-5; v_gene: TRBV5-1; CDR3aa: CASSSGTGNQPQHF
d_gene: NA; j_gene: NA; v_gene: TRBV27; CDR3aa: CASSLSVGAADEQYF
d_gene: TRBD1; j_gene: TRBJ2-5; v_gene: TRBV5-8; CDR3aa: CASGHGTVNQETQYF
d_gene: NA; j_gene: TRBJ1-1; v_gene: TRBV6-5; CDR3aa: CASSYFGQMNTEAFF
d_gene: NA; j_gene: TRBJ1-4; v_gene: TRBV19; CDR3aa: CASSGQGEEKLFF
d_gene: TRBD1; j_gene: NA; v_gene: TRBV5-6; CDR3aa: CASSARQGAYEQYF
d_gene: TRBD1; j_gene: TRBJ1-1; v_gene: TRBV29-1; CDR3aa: CSAPLTGAPEAFF
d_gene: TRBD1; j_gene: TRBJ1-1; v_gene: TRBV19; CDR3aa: CASSIATGGTEAFF
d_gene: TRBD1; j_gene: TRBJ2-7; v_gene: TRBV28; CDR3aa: CASSRQGDEQYF
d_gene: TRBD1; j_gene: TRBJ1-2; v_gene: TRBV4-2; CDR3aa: CASSPTARTGGNYGYTF
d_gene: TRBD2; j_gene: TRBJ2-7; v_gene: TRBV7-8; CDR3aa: CASTSSGGPYEQYF
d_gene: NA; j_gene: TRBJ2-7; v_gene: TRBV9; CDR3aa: CASSLGSGPSSYEQYF